What follows describes a single TCR beta chain. Its target antigen remains unknown. Base qualities are not recorded, but no much larger clone differs from it by a single base. The data originate from a study of T cell responses to AZD1222 COVID-19 vaccine (dated by TCRdb to about 2021). Study-wide context: Because spike-specific TCR depth and breadth did not differ between the two schedules, AZD1222 recipients who got a second dose at roughly 4 weeks were pooled with those who got a second dose at roughly 12 weeks. TCR sequencing covered more than 230 trial participants: roughly 200 given two doses of AZD1222 and about 26 given two doses of MenACWY control vaccine. Trial participants were enrolled into age subgroups of 18-55, 56-69 and 70-plus years, which contained 148, 28 and 57 TCR-sequenced participants, respectively.

The CDR1 and CDR2 encoded by the germline V gene are SGHVS and FNYEAQ. The CDR3 holds 14 amino acids from the cysteine to the phenylalanine. Only CDR3 DNA is held: 42 bases, read in frame from base 1. V loses 3 bases at its end and J loses 7 bases; junction bases beyond the gene matches: 5. The sample's time point label, in plain terms: baseline before first vaccination. The vaccinee samples were drawn from two UK trials, COV001 and COV002, one of which was a single-blind randomized controlled phase 2/3 trial testing AZD1222 (ChAdOx1 nCoV-19) in healthy adults. Trial participant PBMC samples were collected at day 0 and day 28 after the second dose for TCRbeta chain sequencing. The CDR3 regions of human TCRbeta chains were analyzed by immunosequencing. The paper's data handling went like this. TCRs in the repertoires were compared against a reference library of SARS-CoV-2-specific TCRs that had been generated with the MIRA antigen-specificity platform. Breadth was defined as the fraction of unique TCRs that were SARS-CoV-2-associated. Depth was defined as the fraction of total T cells that were SARS-CoV-2-associated. Using the MIRA data, each spike-specific TCR was mapped to the spike region that the TCR reacts to and placed in a CD4 or CD8 class. Log10-transformed breadth and depth values were compared by one-way ANOVA with Sidak's multiple comparisons tests. In its TCRdb copy, this immuneACCESS table keeps in-frame sequences only and misses some clones. Where compared with another copy, unresolved V genes explain less than half of these, and the others have no known cause. V, J and clone size reflect that table, while D and trimming were determined from the DNA. The sample contains 150,000 to 200,000 clones, 90% to 95% of them found a single time. Approximately 0.6% of the sample is in the top ten clones.

Results the study describes overall, beyond this receptor: Because no day 14 peak-response samples were available, repertoires were characterized only after the peak T cell response. Conclusions about previously exposed vaccinees are limited, since just five or six AZD1222 recipients were seropositive for SARS-CoV-2 at baseline. In the small 56-69-year group, the increase in depth fell short of significance, most likely because of low power. Epitopes outside the regions mutated in the B.1.351 and B.1.1.7 variants were reportedly recognized by nearly half of the unique spike-specific TCRs. Most participants were white British and females outnumbered males, and the authors suggested that clonal diversity may have been underestimated. CD4 TCRs associated with the vaccine covered the entire spike protein, and the dominant responses were in regions 160-218 and 743-854. After two AZD1222 doses, spike-specific TCR breadth and depth were significantly higher than at day 0 and than in MenACWY recipients.

This receptor chain uses TRBV7-6 and TRBJ1-4, with TRBD1 identical over 7 junction bases. Here the sequenced sample was peripheral blood, taken on day 0 of AZD1222 vaccination. The receptor comes from an adult in good health. In nucleotide form, the sequence is TGTGCCAGCAGCTTCCGACAGGGAAGTGAAAAACTGTTTTTT. Translated, this gives CASSFRQGSEKLFF.